This passage covers 23 T cell receptor beta chains from one sample sequenced in a study of identical twins. TCRdb redid the calling of the 5' RACE reads with MiXCR, one entry per CDR3 protein. The sample includes around 490,000 distinct CDR3 sequences, roughly an eighth of them seen just once. These data also formed part of another study, on yellow fever vaccine responses in identical twins.

The sequencing input was CD4+ T cells sorted from blood. These receptors came from a woman aged 18-29 years in good health.

This clonotype showed up many times. This chain links TRBV18 with TRBJ2-7, with D uncertain. CDR1 KGHSH and CDR2 LQKENI come from the germline V gene. This CDR3 contains 12 residues. Trimming pared 6 bases from V and 2 bases from J, leaving 8 bases between. CDR3 amino acids: CASSLQTYEQYF. The CDR3 DNA reads TGTGCCAGCTCCCTACAGACCTACGAGCAGTACTTC.

This clonotype was counted many times. The genes are TRBV29-1 and TRBJ2-3; 9 positions agree with TRBD1. V lost 5 bases to trimming and J lost 3 bases; unmatched junction nucleotides: 6. The CDR3 is 14 amino acids. Germline V gives CDR1 SQVTM, CDR2 ANQGSEA. The CDR3 sequence is CSVNRQGETDTQYF. CDR3 coding DNA: TGCAGCGTTAACCGACAGGGGGAAACAGATACGCAGTATTTT.

The chain is built from TRBV9 and TRBJ2-3; D unclear. In germline, CDR1 is SGDLS, CDR2 YYNGEE. V was cut by 3 bases and J by 3 bases, with 14 bases left in between. The CDR3 has 15 residues. For the CDR3, the DNA is TGTGCCAGCAGCGCCTGGGTCATGGGGACAGATACGCAGTATTTT. This codes for CASSAWVMGTDTQYF.

This clonotype occurred a few times. The chain employs TRBV20-1 and TRBJ2-2; 10 nucleotides align to TRBD2. The V gene end was trimmed by 2 bases and the J gene end by 4 bases; junction bases not matched to a gene: 7. This CDR3 comprises 16 residues. The V gene's germline CDR1 is DFQATT and CDR2 SNEGSKA (reference sequence). CDR3 DNA: TGCAGTGCTAGACATACTAGCGGGGCCGTCACCGGGGAGCTGTTTTTT. It encodes CSARHTSGAVTGELFF.

This clonotype was seen repeatedly, ten times or more. The chain has TRBV10-2 and TRBJ2-2; 13 nucleotides align to TRBD2. The V gene end was trimmed by 4 bases and the J gene end by 6 bases; junction bases not matched to a gene: 5. The CDR3 covers 16 residues. Germline loops: CDR1 WSHSY, CDR2 SAAADI. The CDR3 DNA is TGCGCCAGCAGTGTGACTAGCGGGGGGCCCGCCGGGGAGCTGTTTTTT. Protein product: CASSVTSGGPAGELFF.

This sequence joins TRBV7-9 and TRBJ2-7, with no clear D. The CDR3 contains 14 residues. Looked up from germline, CDR1 is SEHNR and CDR2 is FQNEAQ (reference sequence). Trimming removed 1 base from V and 7 bases from J, with 14 bases in between. The CDR3 loop is CASSLGAAGWEQYF. The CDR3 bases are TGTGCCAGCAGCTTAGGGGCGGCTGGGTGGGAGCAGTACTTC. The full variable domain, with the rest looked up from reference TRBV7-9 and TRBJ2-7, is DTGVSQNPRHKITKRGQNVTFRCDPISEHNRLYWYRQTLGQGPEFLTYFQNEAQLEKSRLLSDRFSAERPKGSFSTLEIQRTEQGDSAMYLCASSLGAAGWEQYFGPGTRLTVT.

This clonotype was observed many times. The V and J genes are TRBV2 and TRBJ1-5; D is possibly TRBD1 (6 bases). In germline, CDR1 is SNHLY, CDR2 FYNNEI. There are 15 residues in the CDR3. V lost 6 bases and J lost 4, with 16 bases in between. CDR3 coding DNA: TGTGCCAGCAGCCGGACAAGGGGGAAAAATCAGCCCCAGCATTTT. Protein sequence: CASSRTRGKNQPQHF.

This chain connects TRBV7-2 to TRBJ2-2; 9 bases are shared with TRBD2. The CDR3 is made up of 16 amino acids. CDR1 and CDR2 (germline): SGHTA, FQGNSA. The V and J ends lost 4 bases and 2 bases, in that order; junction bases with no gene match: 5. Here the CDR3 DNA reads TGTGCCAGCAGCTCAGGACTAGCGATCAACACCGGGGAGCTGTTTTTT. As protein: CASSSGLAINTGELFF.

This clonotype was counted between two and nine times. This chain joins TRBV28 and TRBJ2-5; D could derive from TRBD1 or TRBD2 (6 bases each). V was pared by 5 bases and J by 2 bases, with 12 bases between. The V gene's germline CDR1 is MDHEN and CDR2 SYDVKM. The CDR3 loop spans 14 amino acids. The CDR3 region has the DNA TGTGCCAGCAGTCGGGGGCTTAGACAAGAGACCCAGTACTTC. Translating it yields CASSRGLRQETQYF.

This clonotype was counted at least ten times. The chain combines TRBV10-3 with TRBJ2-3, with D perhaps matching TRBD2 (7 bases). This CDR3 has 14 residues. Trimming took off 0 bases at V and 4 bases at J, with 8 bases between the two ends. The germline V gene has CDR1 ENHRY and CDR2 SYGVKD. In DNA, the CDR3 is TGTGCCATCAGTGAGTCGGGGGGGCCAGATACGCAGTATTTT. It is translated as CAISESGGPDTQYF.

This clonotype was seen repeatedly, ten times or more. V and J are TRBV10-3 and TRBJ2-7, with D maybe TRBD2 (5 bases). V gave up 10 bases and J gave up 3 bases, with 13 bases separating them. This CDR3 is built from 12 residues. Germline V CDR1 and CDR2: ENHRY, SYGVKD. The CDR3, as DNA: TGTGCCAGCCGGGCGGGCAACTACGAGCAGTACTTC. This gives the protein CASRAGNYEQYF.

This chain links TRBV2 with TRBJ2-3; 11 bases line up with TRBD2. The junction had 5 bases not matched to a gene; V was cut back by 8 bases and J by 4 bases. Germline CDR1 and CDR2: SNHLY and FYNNEI. CDR3 size: 14 residues. In nucleotides, the CDR3 is TGTGCCAGCCTACTAGCGGGAGTATCAGATACGCAGTATTTT. Translating it yields CASLLAGVSDTQYF.

The V gene is TRBV7-9, the J gene TRBJ2-7; D not resolved. The V gene's germline CDR1 is SEHNR and CDR2 FQNEAQ (reference sequence). V shed 5 bases and J shed 6 bases, with 11 bases lying between them. The CDR3 extends over 12 amino acids. The chain's CDR3 is CASSLSSSEQYF. The DNA of the CDR3 is TGTGCCAGCAGCCTCTCATCTAGCGAGCAGTACTTC.

This clonotype was found a few times. This chain connects TRBV13 to TRBJ2-5; 13 bases match TRBD2. J was trimmed by 5 bases and V by 5 bases; bases with no gene match: 8. Germline assignment: CDR1 PRHDT and CDR2 FYEKMQ (reference sequence). CDR3 length: 16 amino acids. The CDR3 DNA reads as TGTGCCAGCAGCCAACGAGGACTAGCGGGGGTTGAGACCCAGTACTTC. Residues: CASSQRGLAGVETQYF.

The V call is TRBV13, the J call TRBJ2-1; 7 bases fit TRBD1. From germline, CDR1 is PRHDT and CDR2 FYEKMQ (reference sequence). The length of the CDR3 is 16 residues. V lost 5 bases to trimming and J lost 1 base; unmatched junction nucleotides: 8. CDR3 in amino acids: CASSLTPGGSYNEQFF. CDR3 sequence (DNA): TGTGCCAGCAGCCTTACTCCAGGGGGTTCCTACAATGAGCAGTTCTTC.

This clonotype has more than one count but fewer than ten. This chain joins TRBV5-6 and TRBJ2-7; D tentatively reads TRBD1 or TRBD2 (5 bases each). Germline CDR1 and CDR2: SGHDT and YYEEEE. Trimming shortened V by 2 bases and J by 2 bases, and 14 bases separated the two germline ends. The CDR3 extends over 15 amino acids. The CDR3 sequence: CASSFQPRDPYEQYF. CDR3 nucleotides: TGTGCCAGCAGCTTCCAACCCAGGGACCCCTACGAGCAGTACTTC. The entire variable domain, with the rest obtained from reference TRBV5-6 and TRBJ2-7, is as follows: DAGVTQSPTHLIKTRGQQVTLRCSPKSGHDTVSWYQQALGQGPQFIFQYYEEEERQRGNFPDRFSGHQFPNYSSELNVNALLLGDSALYLCASSFQPRDPYEQYFGPGTRLTVT.

This clonotype showed up many times. The chain is built from TRBV20-1 and TRBJ1-2; D is possibly TRBD1 (5 bases). Germline V gives CDR1 DFQATT, CDR2 SNEGSKA (reference sequence). The CDR3 loop spans 16 amino acids. Trimming took 3 bases from V and 6 from J, leaving 23 bases between them. This chain's CDR3 is CSASPSSAWTNDGYTF. The CDR3 nucleotides are TGCAGTGCTAGTCCCTCCTCCGCGTGGACAAATGATGGCTACACCTTC.

This clonotype has a handful of counts. CDR3 bases: TGTGCCAGCAAGGCTCGTATAGCGGGAGAACATGAGCAGTTCTTC. This gives the protein CASKARIAGEHEQFF. This chain joins TRBV2 and TRBJ2-1; 9 positions match TRBD2. The CDR3 is 15 residues long. Trimming cost V 7 bases and J 8 bases; bases outside gene matches: 12. The germline V gene has CDR1 SNHLY and CDR2 FYNNEI. Variable domain in full (rest from reference TRBV2 and TRBJ2-1): EPEVTQTPSHQVTQMGQEVILRCVPISNHLYFYWYRQILGQKVEFLVSFYNNEISEKSEIFDDQFSVERPDGSNFTLKIRSTKLEDSAMYFCASKARIAGEHEQFFGPGTRLTVL.

This clonotype was seen ten or more times. V usage is TRBV21-1 and J usage is TRBJ2-5; the tabulated D call, TRBD1, remains unverified against the DNA. TRBV21-1 is designated a pseudogene. CDR3 length: 16 residues. This CDR3 is CASSKGLQGAGETQYF. Written as DNA, the CDR3 is TGTGCCAGCAGCAAGGGACTACAGGGGGCAGGGGAGACCCAGTACTTC.

This rearrangement joins TRBV2 to TRBJ2-7; a weak D match, TRBD2 (7 bases). The CDR3 length is 14 residues. Germline CDR1 SNHLY, CDR2 FYNNEI. With 4 bases removed from V and 6 bases from J, the gap between germline ends came to 16 bases. CDR3 sequence reads: CASSGGGPFAEQYF. CDR3 coding DNA: TGTGCCAGCAGTGGGGGGGGCCCCTTCGCCGAGCAGTACTTC. Full variable domain (remainder filled in from reference TRBV2 and TRBJ2-7): EPEVTQTPSHQVTQMGQEVILRCVPISNHLYFYWYRQILGQKVEFLVSFYNNEISEKSEIFDDQFSVERPDGSNFTLKIRSTKLEDSAMYFCASSGGGPFAEQYFGPGTRLTVT.

This clonotype was picked up many times. The rearrangement links TRBV18 to TRBJ2-3; D is uncertain. The CDR3 runs to 14 residues. Trimming left V 2 bases short and J 3 bases short, with 9 bases between. Per the germline V gene, CDR1 is KGHSH and CDR2 is LQKENI. DNA for the CDR3: TGTGCCAGCTCACCAAGTACAGAAACAGATACGCAGTATTTT. This codes for CASSPSTETDTQYF.

The chain carries TRBV20-1 and TRBJ2-1; a weak D match, TRBD1 (6 bases). There are 13 residues in the CDR3. V was cut by 4 bases and J by 0 bases, with 7 bases left in between. Germline V gene lookup returns CDR1 DFQATT and CDR2 SNEGSKA (reference sequence). CDR3 coding DNA: TGCAGTGCTACGGGACACTCCTACAATGAGCAGTTCTTC. This sequence encodes CSATGHSYNEQFF.

The chain recombines TRBV12-3 or TRBV12-4 with TRBJ2-7, with D possibly matching TRBD2 (6 bases). The germline V and J ends were trimmed by 7 bases and 3 bases, with 13 bases remaining between them. The CDR3 extends over 13 amino acids. CDR3 region: CASTLEGVYEQYF. The CDR3 DNA reads as TGTGCCAGCACCCTGGAGGGAGTCTACGAGCAGTACTTC.